These 27 T cell receptor beta chains were sequenced from one sample in a study of identical twins (TCRdb year 2016). Preparation of the library involved 5' RACE. Sequenced using an Illumina HiSeq 2000. In-frame beta chains were kept once TCRdb had trimmed the public reads at Q25 with fastp and called clones with MiXCR. Rows matching on CDR3 protein sequence are summarized as one entry with the most common DNA and genes. In this sample the table shows about 260,000 distinct CDR3 sequences, around 7% of which occur a single time. Jointly, the top ten make up approximately 3.6% of the sample. The data were also submitted as part of a second study, on yellow fever vaccine responses in identical twins.

The sample was memory (CD45RO+) T cells sorted from blood. Interpreted using the paper, the cell subset or site label stands for: CD45RO+ enriched T cells. Receptor source: a young woman in good health.

In this sample, this clonotype turned up a few times. The chain uses TRBV29-1 and TRBJ1-2, with D maybe TRBD1 (5 bases). Germline loops: CDR1 SQVTM, CDR2 ANQGSEA. V lost 6 bases, J lost 1 base, and 9 bases lay in between. CDR3 length: 12 amino acids. This chain's CDR3 is CSVTTDNYGYTF. In DNA form, the CDR3 reads TGCAGCGTGACGACAGATAACTATGGCTACACCTTC. Drawing the rest from reference TRBV29-1 and TRBJ1-2, the complete variable domain is SAVISQKPSRDICQRGTSLTIQCQVDSQVTMMFWYRQQPGQSLTLIATANQGSEATYESGFVIDKFPISRPNLTFSTLTVSNMSPEDSSIYLCSVTTDNYGYTFGSGTRLTVV.

In this sample, this clonotype turned up a few times. V gene TRBV6-1 combines with J gene TRBJ1-6, with TRBD1 matching over 8 bases. V gave up 0 bases and J gave up 5 bases; unmatched junction bases: 6. The V gene's germline CDR1 is MNHNS and CDR2 SASEGT. The CDR3 sequence is 17 residues long. CDR3 bases: TGTGCCAGCAGTGAAGCTGGGGGACAGGTTCATAATTCACCCCTCCACTTT. It encodes CASSEAGGQVHNSPLHF.

This clonotype was counted a few times. V gene TRBV24-1 combines with J gene TRBJ2-3; 7 bases fit TRBD2. CDR1 and CDR2 from the germline V gene are KGHDR and SFDVKD. The trim removed 5 bases at V and 4 bases at J, leaving 11 bases unmatched. The CDR3 loop spans 16 amino acids. In nucleotides, the CDR3 is TGTGCCACCAGTGTTGGGGGAGGGAGGCCGGCAGATACGCAGTATTTT. It is translated as CATSVGGGRPADTQYF.

The V gene is TRBV11-2, the J gene TRBJ2-3, with 13 bases aligning to TRBD2. The CDR3 runs to 16 residues. J lost 4 bases, V lost 1 base, and 2 bases had no gene match. Germline CDR1 reads SGHAT; CDR2 reads FQNNGV. The CDR3 DNA reads TGTGCCAGCAGCTTAGTTGGACTAGCGGGAGCAGATACGCAGTATTTT. Protein sequence: CASSLVGLAGADTQYF. Together with reference TRBV11-2 and TRBJ2-3, the CDR3 gives the full variable domain: EAGVAQSPRYKIIEKRQSVAFWCNPISGHATLYWYQQILGQGPKLLIQFQNNGVVDDSQLPKDRFSAERLKGVDSTLKIQPAKLEDSAVYLCASSLVGLAGADTQYFGPGTRLTVL.

This clonotype was picked up a small number of times. The gene calls are TRBV10-2 and TRBJ2-3; the D gene is possibly TRBD1 (6 bases). The CDR3 totals 14 residues. CDR1 and CDR2 from the germline V gene are WSHSY and SAAADI. V was shortened by 4 bases and J by 3 bases, with 11 bases between the two germline ends. This CDR3 is CASSARTATDTQYF. The CDR3 DNA reads as TGCGCCAGCAGTGCCCGGACAGCTACAGATACGCAGTATTTT.

CDR3 DNA: TGCGCCAGCAGCACCCGTTTACCAGCGGGGGGGGACAATGAGCAGTTCTTC. This sequence encodes CASSTRLPAGGDNEQFF. The rearrangement uses TRBV4-1 and TRBJ2-1, with 10 bases that match TRBD2. Germline V gene data show CDR1 as MGHRA and CDR2 as YSYEKL. This CDR3 has 17 amino acids. J was trimmed by 5 bases and V by 5 bases; bases with no gene match: 12.

This clonotype was counted at least ten times. The chain uses TRBV12-3 or TRBV12-4 and TRBJ1-3; D is unresolved. The CDR3 has 13 amino acids. V gave up 3 bases and J gave up 1 base, with 4 bases separating them. The CDR3 region has the DNA TGTGCCAGCAGTTTTACTTCTGGAAACACCATATATTTT. It encodes CASSFTSGNTIYF.

This clonotype was found many times. V and J are TRBV12-3 or TRBV12-4 and TRBJ2-1, with unresolved D. V lost 8 bases and J 5 bases, leaving 13 bases between the germline ends. The CDR3 totals 13 residues. The CDR3 bases are TGTGCCAGCGCAAAGCTTAGAGACAATGAGCAGTTCTTC. Its protein is CASAKLRDNEQFF.

The chain carries TRBV18 and TRBJ2-3, with 7 bases lining up with TRBD2. V gave up 0 bases and J gave up 3 bases; unmatched junction bases: 9. The germline V gene has CDR1 KGHSH and CDR2 LQKENI. The CDR3 has 17 amino acids. CDR3 bases: TGTGCCAGCTCACCACCCTCAGGCGGGAGTGGAACAGATACGCAGTATTTT. Amino acid sequence: CASSPPSGGSGTDTQYF.

This clonotype was counted many times. V usage is TRBV10-3 and J usage is TRBJ1-2; TRBD1 matches 7 bases. CDR1 and CDR2 (germline): ENHRY, SYGVKD. The V and J ends lost 3 bases and 2 bases, in that order; junction bases with no gene match: 3. The CDR3 is 14 residues long. The CDR3 nucleotides read TGTGCCATCAGTGAACGACAGGGAAACTATGGCTACACCTTC. Encoded protein: CAISERQGNYGYTF.

V gene TRBV27 combines with J gene TRBJ1-2; no definite D call. The ends were cut back, 3 bases at V and 5 bases at J, with 16 bases in the middle. The CDR3 is made up of 15 amino acids. Germline V lookup: CDR1 MNHEY, CDR2 SMNVEV (reference sequence). The CDR3 reads CASSLYGSLGYGYTF. Here the CDR3 DNA reads TGTGCCAGCAGTTTGTACGGTAGCTTAGGGTATGGCTACACCTTC.

This clonotype was counted many times. Here the CDR3 DNA reads TGCGCCAGCAGCTCGGGACAGCTGAGCTCCTACGAGCAGTACTTC. Encoded protein: CASSSGQLSSYEQYF. The chain joins TRBV5-1 to TRBJ2-7, with 7 bases that match TRBD1. CDR1 is SGHRS, CDR2 YFSETQ, per germline. Trimming took 3 bases from V and 0 from J; bases not matched to a gene: 6. The CDR3 sequence is 15 residues long.

A few counts support this clonotype. The chain links TRBV2 to TRBJ1-2, with D hard to call. CDR3 size: 12 residues. V dropped 6 bases and J dropped 5 bases, with 10 bases sitting between them. CDR1 and CDR2 (germline): SNHLY, FYNNEI. The CDR3 DNA reads as TGTGCCAGCAGGCCTGGACCTTATGGCTACACCTTC. Its translation: CASRPGPYGYTF.

This clonotype has a count of ten or more. The chain carries TRBV29-1 and TRBJ1-5, with D perhaps matching TRBD1 (6 bases). There are 13 residues in the CDR3. Germline CDR1 reads SQVTM; CDR2 reads ANQGSEA. V shed 5 bases and J shed 2 bases, with 10 bases lying between them. CDR3 loop: CSVTEGGNQPQHF. The CDR3 DNA reads as TGCAGCGTTACGGAGGGGGGCAATCAGCCCCAGCATTTT.

On this clonotype itself: A single base separates this from a much larger clone, so it may be a read error. The V gene is TRBV20-1, the J gene TRBJ2-3; possibly TRBD1 for D (6 bases). Germline V lookup: CDR1 DFQATT, CDR2 SNEGSKA (reference sequence). CDR3 length: 12 residues. This CDR3 is CSAGDDRDTQYF. CDR3 coding DNA: TGCAGTGCTGGAGATGACAGGGATACGCAGTATTTT.

This clonotype was recorded many times. The CDR3 spells CASSVGGGVTEAFF. CDR3 bases: TGTGCCAGCAGTGTCGGCGGAGGGGTCACTGAAGCTTTCTTT. This sequence joins TRBV6-1 and TRBJ1-1; weak D call: TRBD1 (5 bases). Germline assignment: CDR1 MNHNS and CDR2 SASEGT. V was pared by 4 bases and J by 4 bases, with 13 bases between. The CDR3 spans 14 residues.

This clonotype was seen only a few times. The chain carries TRBV6-1 and TRBJ2-2; 8 bases are a match to TRBD1. The germline V gene encodes CDR1 MNHNS and CDR2 SASEGT. V shed 6 bases and J 3 bases; nucleotides not matched to a gene: 3. This CDR3 comprises 14 residues. The CDR3 DNA follows: TGTGCCAGCAGGCCGACAGGGGACACCGGGGAGCTGTTTTTT. This sequence encodes CASRPTGDTGELFF.

This clonotype has ten or more counts. V gene TRBV12-3 or TRBV12-4 combines with J gene TRBJ1-3, with D hard to call. Trimming stripped 5 bases from V and 0 bases from J, with 17 bases between. CDR3 length: 17 residues. The CDR3 protein is CASSPRGGGSSGNTIYF. The CDR3 DNA reads TGTGCCAGCAGTCCACGTGGCGGCGGGAGCTCTGGAAACACCATATATTTT.

This clonotype was observed a few times. The J gene is TRBJ2-5, the V gene TRBV3-1, with D unresolved. The CDR3 consists of 14 residues. V lost 1 base to trimming and J lost 5 bases, with 11 bases between them. Germline V gives CDR1 LGHDT, CDR2 YNNKEL (reference sequence). For the CDR3, the DNA is TGTGCCAGCAGCCAAGCTGGGCACCCCGAGACCCAGTACTTC. The encoded protein is CASSQAGHPETQYF.

This clonotype was seen ten or more times. The chain's CDR3 is CASSRLMDNSPLHF. The CDR3, as DNA: TGTGCCAGCAGCCGGCTTATGGATAATTCACCCCTCCACTTT. The V and J genes are TRBV14 and TRBJ1-6; D is undetermined. Germline V gives CDR1 SGHDN, CDR2 FVKESK. V was trimmed by 4 bases and J by 5 bases, leaving 9 bases between them. CDR3 size: 14 residues.

This clonotype was counted at least ten times. V and J are TRBV7-9 and TRBJ2-1, with TRBD2 matching over 10 bases. Germline lookup yields CDR1 SEHNR and CDR2 FQNEAQ (reference sequence). V lost 6 bases, J lost 2 bases, and 10 bases stayed unmatched. This CDR3 has 17 residues. This chain's CDR3 is CASSLQAGGLPYNEQFF. The CDR3 DNA reads TGTGCCAGCAGTCTTCAAGCGGGGGGGCTACCCTACAATGAGCAGTTCTTC.

This clonotype has at least ten counts. This chain uses TRBV4-1 with TRBJ2-1; D might be TRBD1 (6 bases). The CDR3 is made up of 15 amino acids. Looked up from germline, CDR1 is MGHRA and CDR2 is YSYEKL. V was shortened by 1 base and J by 7 bases, with 14 bases between the two germline ends. As DNA, the CDR3 is TGCGCCAGCAGCCAAGTGGGGGCCTCGTTGAATGAGCAGTTCTTC. It codes for CASSQVGASLNEQFF.

The rearrangement links TRBV11-2 to TRBJ2-7; 7 nucleotides match TRBD2. This CDR3 contains 18 residues. V lost 2 bases and J lost 3; bases outside the gene matches: 16. Per germline, CDR1 SGHAT and CDR2 FQNNGV. The CDR3 loop is CASSLIFAGAGISYEQYF. In DNA form, the CDR3 reads TGTGCCAGCAGCTTAATTTTTGCGGGAGCGGGAATTAGCTACGAGCAGTACTTC.

This clonotype was counted between two and nine times. The DNA for the CDR3 is TGCAGTGCTAGAGCCGCCGGGGCGAACACCGGGGAGCTGTTTTTT. It specifies CSARAAGANTGELFF. This sequence joins TRBV20-1 and TRBJ2-2, with D possibly being TRBD2 (5 bases). V lost 1 base and J lost 0, with 9 bases in between. CDR3 size: 15 residues. CDR1 DFQATT and CDR2 SNEGSKA come from the germline V gene (reference sequence).

This clonotype came up many times. The chain is built from TRBV7-8 and TRBJ2-1; 7 bases line up with TRBD2. Germline CDR1 and CDR2: SGHVS and FQNEAQ. The CDR3 runs 14 residues. The V segment lost 0 bases and the J segment 10 bases; nucleotides outside the gene matches: 6. In DNA, the CDR3 is TGTGCCAGCAGCTTAGCGGGGGACTATCCCGAGCAGTTCTTC. This encodes CASSLAGDYPEQFF.

This clonotype was seen at least ten times. This sequence joins TRBV3-1 and TRBJ1-2; D gene uncertain. Trimming removed 1 base at V and 5 bases at J, with 11 bases between. Germline assignment: CDR1 LGHDT and CDR2 YNNKEL (reference sequence). This CDR3 contains 14 residues. CDR3: CASSQAGTRYGYTF. The CDR3 nucleotides are TGTGCCAGCAGCCAAGCTGGCACGCGGTATGGCTACACCTTC.

The chain links TRBV14 to TRBJ1-2; D might be TRBD1 (5 bases). The V and J ends lost 4 bases and 8 bases respectively, with 14 bases between them. The CDR3 length is 13 residues. Germline CDR1 SGHDN, CDR2 FVKESK. CDR3 DNA sequence: TGTGCCAGCAGCCCACAGCGCTCAGGGGGCTACACCTTC. This gives the protein CASSPQRSGGYTF.